This T cell receptor (beta chain) was documented in a study of T cell responses to AZD1222 COVID-19 vaccine (TCRdb year 2021). Background on the whole study: Because spike-specific TCR depth and breadth did not differ between the two schedules, AZD1222 recipients who got a second dose at roughly 4 weeks were pooled with those who got a second dose at roughly 12 weeks. Trial participants were enrolled by age into 18-55, 56-69 and 70-plus year subgroups, with roughly 150, 30 and 60 TCR-sequenced participants respectively. A total of just over 230 trial participants underwent TCR sequencing, of whom nearly 210 received two doses of AZD1222 and some 25 received two doses of the MenACWY control vaccine. The investigation overall reported the following: Conclusions about previously exposed vaccinees are limited because only a handful of AZD1222 recipients were SARS-CoV-2 seropositive at baseline. Participants were mostly white British, with more females than males. The authors suggested clonal diversity may have been underestimated. Reportedly, almost half of the unique spike-specific TCRs recognized epitopes lying outside the regions that are mutated in the B.1.351 and B.1.1.7 variants. The whole spike protein was spanned by vaccine-associated CD4 TCRs, and dominant responses were seen in regions 160-218 and 743-854. No day 14 peak-response samples were available, so repertoires were characterized only after the peak T cell response. After two AZD1222 doses, both the breadth and the depth of spike-specific TCRs were significantly higher than at day 0 and than in MenACWY recipients. In the small 56-69-year group, the increase in depth fell short of significance, most likely because of low power.

The CDR3 regions of human TCRbeta chains were analyzed by immunosequencing. Turning to the authors' computational methods: Repertoire TCRs were checked for matches against a reference library of SARS-CoV-2-specific TCRs that had been generated using the MIRA antigen-specificity platform. Breadth was defined as the fraction of unique TCRs that were SARS-CoV-2-associated, and depth was defined as the fraction of total T cells that were SARS-CoV-2-associated. Using the MIRA data, each spike-specific TCR was mapped to the spike region that the TCR reacts to and placed in a CD4 or CD8 class. Log10-transformed breadth and depth values were compared by one-way ANOVA with Sidak's multiple comparisons tests. TCRdb stores this immuneACCESS table with in-frame sequences only. Part of the clones is absent; in the studies checked, under half of the shortfall reflects unresolved V genes, and no reason is known for the rest. V, J and clone size are taken as reported in that table, and D and trimming were inferred from the DNA itself. The sample has around 140,000 clones on record, roughly nine tenths of them singletons. Together, the top ten hold approximately 1.6% of the sample.

On this clone: Its cognate antigen has yet to be identified. No much larger clonotype is one base removed from it; base qualities were not supplied.

The sample's time point label, decoded: baseline before first vaccination. Vaccinee samples were obtained from the UK trials COV001 and COV002, which included a single-blind randomized controlled phase 2/3 trial of AZD1222 (ChAdOx1 nCoV-19) in healthy adults. Trial participant PBMC samples were collected at day 0 and day 28 after the second dose for TCRbeta chain sequencing. The CDR3, from cysteine to phenylalanine, totals 12 residues. Of the read, only the CDR3 DNA is kept; its 36 bases are in frame from base 1. At the junction V is shortened by 1 base and J by 4 bases, with 4 bases in between. The V gene is TRBV12-3 or TRBV12-4 and the J gene is TRBJ1-1, with no confident D gene call. This clonotype was obtained from an adult in good health. This specimen was peripheral blood, taken on day 0 of AZD1222 vaccination. CDR3 region: CASSLGVTEAFF. The base sequence is TGTGCCAGCAGTTTAGGAGTCACTGAAGCTTTCTTT.